The 21 T cell receptor beta chains below all came from one sample that was sequenced in a study of neurological immune-mediated disorders. TCRdb passed the 5' RACE reads through MiXCR, listing each CDR3 protein once. This table has tens of thousands of distinct CDR3 sequences, less than 15% appearing once. The sample comprised PBMCs. These receptors all come from a woman aged 55-70 years with HTLV-1-associated myelopathy (HAM/TSP).

The table lists this clonotype with many counts. The chain couples TRBV20-1 to TRBJ2-1, with 9 bases fitting TRBD2. The V and J ends lost 5 bases and 5 bases, in that order; junction bases with no gene match: 7. CDR1 DFQATT and CDR2 SNEGSKA come from the germline V gene (reference sequence). This CDR3 spans 14 amino acids. The CDR3 protein is CSALAGEPHNEQFF. The CDR3 DNA sequence: TGCAGTGCTTTAGCGGGAGAGCCACACAATGAGCAGTTCTTC.

This clonotype was counted many times. The CDR3 reads CSVNSGGGTDTQYF. The CDR3 DNA is TGCAGTGTCAACAGCGGAGGGGGGACAGATACGCAGTATTTT. The chain links TRBV20-1 to TRBJ2-3; D tentatively reads TRBD1 or TRBD2 (6 bases each). The CDR3 loop spans 14 amino acids. In germline, CDR1 is DFQATT, CDR2 SNEGSKA (reference sequence). Trimming shortened V by 7 bases and J by 3 bases, and 17 bases separated the two germline ends.

The J gene is TRBJ2-3, the V gene TRBV14; D could derive from TRBD1 or TRBD2 (5 bases each). From germline, CDR1 is SGHDN and CDR2 FVKESK. The CDR3 totals 14 residues. Between the trimmed V and J ends, which lost 1 base and 4 bases, there was a span of 9 bases. In DNA form, the CDR3 reads TGTGCCAGCAGCCAAGCGGGGACCCCAGATACGCAGTATTTT. Its protein is CASSQAGTPDTQYF.

This clonotype was picked up many times. The V and J genes are TRBV29-1 and TRBJ2-1; TRBD2 matches 11 bases. CDR1 is SQVTM and CDR2 is ANQGSEA in the germline V gene. CDR3 length equals 14 residues. With V trimmed by 7 bases and J by 6 bases, 8 bases remained unmatched. The CDR3 reads CSAKLAGEGNEQFF. The CDR3 coding sequence is TGCAGCGCCAAACTAGCGGGGGAGGGCAATGAGCAGTTCTTC.

This clonotype was detected ten times or more. The rearrangement uses TRBV3-1 and TRBJ2-2; D gene unclear. The germline V and J ends were trimmed by 4 bases and 2 bases, with 5 bases remaining between them. Germline CDR1 and CDR2: LGHDT and YNNKEL (reference sequence). This CDR3 region has 13 residues. CDR3 in DNA: TGTGCCAGCAGCCCCTTCAACACCGGGGAGCTGTTTTTT. This gives the protein CASSPFNTGELFF.

This clonotype was recorded many times. This chain links TRBV12-3 or TRBV12-4 with TRBJ2-2; a weak D match, TRBD1 (5 bases). Trimming took off 11 bases at V and 3 bases at J, with 13 bases between the two ends. CDR3 size: 13 residues. CDR3 DNA sequence: TGTGCCGGAAACTGGGGCGACACCGGGGAGCTGTTTTTT. The encoded protein is CAGNWGDTGELFF.

This clonotype was recorded at least ten times. The V gene is TRBV20-1, the J gene TRBJ2-3; 9 bases align to TRBD2. The V gene end was trimmed by 2 bases and the J gene end by 4 bases; junction bases not matched to a gene: 16. This CDR3 contains 18 residues. CDR1 and CDR2 (germline): DFQATT, SNEGSKA (reference sequence). This CDR3 is CSARTGGSSGGMADTQYF. The CDR3 region has the DNA TGCAGTGCTAGAACAGGTGGATCGAGCGGGGGGATGGCAGATACGCAGTATTTT.

The chain carries TRBV5-5 and TRBJ1-5; possible D gene TRBD1, 5 bases. CDR1 and CDR2 (germline): SGHKS, YYEKEE (reference sequence). This CDR3 is 15 amino acids long. Trimming left V 4 bases short and J 5 bases short, with 16 bases between. CDR3 protein: CASSPSRGIDQPQHF. The CDR3 bases are TGTGCCAGCAGCCCATCGAGGGGAATAGATCAGCCCCAGCATTTT.

The genes are TRBV20-1 and TRBJ1-2; 8 bases line up with TRBD1. This CDR3 is built from 12 residues. Germline loops: CDR1 DFQATT, CDR2 SNEGSKA (reference sequence). V shed 2 bases, J shed 7 bases, and the junction held 3 bases outside the gene matches. CDR3 amino acids: CSARSTGGGYTF. The DNA of the CDR3 is TGCAGTGCTAGAAGTACAGGGGGTGGCTACACCTTC.

The table lists this clonotype with many counts. This rearrangement joins TRBV21-1 to TRBJ1-1. TRBV21-1 is deemed a pseudogene. The CDR3 sequence is 15 residues long. CDR3 in amino acids: CASSKIERKNTEAFF. CDR3 nucleotides: TGTGCCAGCAGCAAAATAGAACGAAAGAACACTGAAGCTTTCTTT.

This clonotype has a count of ten or more. One junction end does not reproduce the germline sequence, and a read error may be involved. The chain combines TRBV7-9 with TRBJ2-1; 9 positions match TRBD2. The CDR3 runs to 14 residues. The germline V gene has CDR1 SEHNR and CDR2 FQNEAQ (reference sequence). For the CDR3, the DNA is TGTGCCAGCAGTTTAGCGGGAGTAGGCAATGAGCAGTTCTTC. This codes for CASSLAGVGNEQFF.

In this sample, this clonotype turned up a few times. The rearrangement joins TRBV30 to TRBJ1-5; unclear D gene. The germline gives CDR1 GTSNPN, CDR2 SVGIG (reference sequence). The CDR3 consists of 13 residues. Trimming shortened V by 5 bases and J by 7 bases, and 15 bases separated the two germline ends. The CDR3 DNA reads as TGTGCCTGGGCTCCGGGCCTCCGGCAGCCCCAGCATTTT. It yields the protein CAWAPGLRQPQHF.

In its sample, this clonotype was seen many times. The chain is built from TRBV5-1 and TRBJ1-6, with 7 positions matching TRBD1. V shed 0 bases and J 10 bases; nucleotides not matched to a gene: 7. The CDR3 contains 15 residues. CDR1 and CDR2 (germline): SGHRS, YFSETQ. CDR3 residues: CASSLGDRSKSPLHF. The CDR3 DNA follows: TGCGCCAGCAGCTTGGGGGACAGAAGTAAATCACCCCTCCACTTT.

The V gene is TRBV30, the J gene TRBJ2-5; TRBD2 agrees at 8 bases. Losses at the gene ends were 4 bases for V and 5 bases for J; bases not matched to a gene: 9. This CDR3 is built from 14 residues. Germline-derived CDR1 and CDR2 are GTSNPN and SVGIG (reference sequence). CDR3 amino acids: CAWNLGLAGETQYF. CDR3 in DNA: TGTGCCTGGAACCTCGGACTAGCCGGGGAGACCCAGTACTTC.

Judged by abundance, this clonotype is medium-sized. The genes are TRBV5-1 and TRBJ2-2; D not resolved. The CDR3 has 16 amino acids. The V and J ends lost 4 bases and 0 bases respectively, with 13 bases between them. Germline V CDR1 and CDR2: SGHRS, YFSETQ. CDR3 residues: CASSPRVFSNTGELFF. The CDR3 bases are TGCGCCAGCAGCCCACGGGTCTTTTCGAACACCGGGGAGCTGTTTTTT. Filled out from reference TRBV5-1 and TRBJ2-2, the complete variable domain reads KAGVTQTPRYLIKTRGQQVTLSCSPISGHRSVSWYQQTPGQGLQFLFEYFSETQRNKGNFPGRFSGRQFSNSRSEMNVSTLELGDSALYLCASSPRVFSNTGELFFGEGSRLTVL.

This clonotype was seen only once. Since a much larger clone is just one base distant, this may be a read error. This chain links TRBV7-9 with TRBJ1-5; D possibly corresponds to TRBD1 (5 bases). This CDR3 is built from 16 residues. CDR1 is SEHNR and CDR2 is FQNEAQ in the germline V gene (reference sequence). The chain's CDR3 is CASSLRGENSNQHQHF. The CDR3 coding sequence is TGTGCCAGCAGCTTAAGGGGCGAGAATAGCAATCAGCACCAGCATTTT.

The sample holds one count of this clonotype. This may be a read error: a much more frequent sequence differs by one nucleotide. The V call is TRBV29-1, the J call TRBJ2-3, with D unclear. The CDR3 is 15 residues long. Trimming removed 7 bases at V and 0 bases at J, with 17 bases between. The germline V gene encodes CDR1 SQVTM and CDR2 ANQGSEA. The CDR3 DNA sequence: TGCAGCGGCGGATGTCGGCTTTCTAGCACAGATACGCAGTATTTT. This gives the protein CSGGCRLSSTDTQYF.

This clonotype showed up just a few times. The chain carries TRBV30 and TRBJ1-5, with a weak D call TRBD1 (6 bases). Germline CDR1 and CDR2: GTSNPN and SVGIG (reference sequence). The CDR3 contains 13 residues. V was clipped by 2 bases and J by 9 bases, with 14 bases between them. DNA for the CDR3: TGTGCCTGGAGTCTAAGGGAGACAGGGCCCCAGCATTTT. It specifies CAWSLRETGPQHF.

This clonotype was seen at least ten times. This rearrangement joins TRBV20-1 to TRBJ2-7; D possibly corresponds to TRBD1 (6 bases). CDR1 is DFQATT and CDR2 is SNEGSKA in the germline V gene (reference sequence). Trimming shortened V by 3 bases and J by 0 bases, and 15 bases separated the two germline ends. This CDR3 is 15 amino acids long. The CDR3 nucleotides are TGCAGTGCTAGTGGGAGACAGGCCAGCTCCTACGAGCAGTACTTC. Protein sequence: CSASGRQASSYEQYF.

This clonotype is labeled medium-sized. CDR3 bases: TGCGCCAGCAGTCACAGCTCTGGGGCCAACGTCCTGACTTTC. Encoded protein: CASSHSSGANVLTF. J is TRBJ2-6 and V is TRBV4-1; no clear D gene. V was pared by 6 bases and J by 0 bases, with 6 bases between. CDR1 and CDR2 from the germline V gene are MGHRA and YSYEKL. This CDR3 comprises 14 residues.

Ten or more counts support this clonotype. This chain links TRBV4-1 with TRBJ2-7; D is uncertain. Trimming shortened V by 5 bases and J by 2 bases, and 13 bases separated the two germline ends. The CDR3 runs 14 residues. CDR1 is MGHRA and CDR2 is YSYEKL in the germline V gene. CDR3 bases: TGCGCCAGCAGCAACTTGGACGGTCCCTACGAGCAGTACTTC. It yields the protein CASSNLDGPYEQYF.